A single T cell receptor beta chain is shown here with its context. Its antigen is not known. This entry is derived from a study of blood T cells in healthy people across ages. Germline V gene data show CDR1 as DFQATT and CDR2 as SNEGSKA (reference sequence). This CDR3 contains 13 residues. The study's findings and limits: Since the PBMCs were unsorted, naive and antigen-experienced cells could not be conclusively compared.

Using a J-beta primer mix together with a sample-barcoded 5' primer, a second PCR was run for about 6 to 11 cycles. Every cDNA was tagged by a template-switch adaptor with 12 random nucleotides. TCRdb redid the calling of the 5' RACE reads with MiXCR, one entry per CDR3 protein. Among about 640,000 distinct CDR3 sequences listed, 58% were seen once. In each sample, at least 7 million PBMCs were isolated. This clonotype originated in a man aged 60 to 69 in good health. The chain couples TRBV20-1 to TRBJ2-3; D is unresolved. Sample: blood. CDR3 amino acids: CSARPPSTDTQYF. In nucleotides, the CDR3 is TGCAGCGCCAGGCCCCCTAGTACAGATACGCAGTATTTT.